The rows below give T cell receptor beta chains drawn from one sample of a study of blood T cell repertoires in COVID-19. Generated by immunoSEQ multiplex PCR, the TCRdb table keeps only in-frame clones and is missing some. The repertoire includes fewer than 400,000 clones, around 86% of them detected once, and about 4.1% sits in the top ten. Sequencing input: PBMCs or T cells enriched from blood (not recorded which). These receptors all come from a young man who had recovered from COVID-19. Both conserved end residues are part of each CDR3. Each record gives: V gene, J gene, CDR3 length, clone size, D gene, CDR3 protein, CDR3 DNA. The D gene is left open where the match is weak. Some rows mark clone size as missing; the rest say once, few, many or name a class of expanded clone.

V: TRBV7-8
J: TRBJ1-5
length: 14
size: many
D: -
CDR3: CASSPIRGLQPQHF
DNA: TGTGCCAGCAGCCCAATCAGAGGGCTCCAGCCCCAGCATTTT

V: TRBV19
J: TRBJ1-1
length: 15
size: -
D: -
CDR3: CASSIGGGANTEAFF
DNA: TGTGCCAGTAGTATAGGCGGAGGGGCGAACACTGAAGCTTTCTTT

V: TRBV27
J: TRBJ2-5
length: 18
size: -
D: TRBD2
CDR3: CASSLSGVAGARRETQYF
DNA: TGTGCCAGCAGTTTATCGGGGGTAGCGGGGGCCCGCCGAGAGACCCAGTACTTC

V: TRBV29-1
J: TRBJ1-2
length: 12
size: once
D: -
CDR3: CSDLGGVDGYTF
DNA: TGCAGCGACCTCGGCGGGGTGGATGGCTACACCTTC

V: TRBV25-1
J: TRBJ2-1
length: 12
size: few
D: -
CDR3: CASAFFRNEQFF
DNA: TGTGCCAGCGCGTTCTTCCGGAATGAGCAGTTCTTC

V: TRBV18
J: TRBJ2-5
length: 20
size: -
D: -
CDR3: CASSPRRTLTGSEGNETQYF
DNA: TGTGCCAGCTCACCACGTCGAACACTTACAGGGTCTGAAGGAAATGAGACCCAGTACTTC

V: TRBV28
J: TRBJ1-4
length: 13
size: -
D: -
CDR3: CASTGVANEKLFF
DNA: TGTGCCAGCACAGGGGTTGCTAATGAAAAACTGTTTTTT

V: TRBV19
J: TRBJ2-5
length: 14
size: -
D: TRBD1
CDR3: CASRTGAYQETQYF
DNA: TGTGCCAGTAGGACAGGGGCGTACCAAGAGACCCAGTACTTC

V: TRBV4-1
J: TRBJ2-5
length: 14
size: -
D: -
CDR3: CASSQRSRGETQYF
DNA: TGCGCCAGCAGCCAGAGGTCGCGGGGAGAGACCCAGTACTTC

V: TRBV11-2
J: TRBJ1-2
length: 13
size: few
D: -
CDR3: CASSPRSGYGYTF
DNA: TGTGCCAGCAGCCCCAGGTCGGGGTATGGCTACACCTTC

V: TRBV5-1
J: TRBJ2-6
length: 15
size: -
D: -
CDR3: CASSSGPPGANVLTF
DNA: TGCGCCAGCAGCTCTGGGCCGCCTGGGGCCAACGTCCTGACTTTC

V: TRBV19
J: TRBJ2-3
length: 15
size: -
D: -
CDR3: CASSSQPLSTDTQYF
DNA: TGTGCCAGTAGCTCCCAGCCACTAAGCACAGATACGCAGTATTTT

V: TRBV10-2
J: TRBJ2-1
length: 19
size: -
D: TRBD2
CDR3: CASKIQGLTSGSSYNEQFF
DNA: TGCGCCAGCAAGATACAGGGACTGACTAGCGGTAGCTCCTACAATGAGCAGTTCTTC

V: TRBV18
J: TRBJ1-1
length: 15
size: -
D: -
CDR3: CASSPTTLGNTEAFF
DNA: TGTGCCAGCTCACCTACGACACTTGGGAACACTGAAGCTTTCTTT

V: TRBV10-3
J: TRBJ2-3
length: 12
size: -
D: -
CDR3: CAISEHPDTQYF
DNA: TGTGCCATCAGTGAGCATCCAGATACGCAGTATTTT

V: TRBV30
J: TRBJ2-7
length: 13
size: -
D: -
CDR3: CAWSVQGGGEQYF
DNA: TGTGCCTGGAGTGTACAAGGGGGGGGCGAGCAGTACTTC

V: TRBV18
J: TRBJ1-4
length: 14
size: -
D: -
CDR3: CASSPQGANEKLFF
DNA: TGTGCCAGCTCCCCCCAGGGTGCTAATGAAAAACTGTTTTTT

V: TRBV9
J: TRBJ2-7
length: 12
size: few
D: -
CDR3: CASSDRAGEQYF
DNA: TGTGCCAGCAGCGACAGGGCTGGCGAGCAGTACTTC

V: TRBV5-4
J: TRBJ2-5
length: 14
size: -
D: TRBD1
CDR3: CASSVDRGRETQYF
DNA: TGTGCCAGCAGCGTGGACAGGGGTCGAGAGACCCAGTACTTC

V: TRBV11-2
J: TRBJ1-6
length: 14
size: -
D: -
CDR3: CASSLVAVNSPLHF
DNA: TGTGCCAGCAGCTTAGTGGCGGTAAATTCACCCCTCCACTTT

V: TRBV2
J: TRBJ1-5
length: 15
size: few
D: -
CDR3: CASSEWGRGDQPQHF
DNA: TGTGCCAGCAGTGAATGGGGTAGGGGTGATCAGCCCCAGCATTTT

V: TRBV15
J: TRBJ2-1
length: 17
size: -
D: -
CDR3: CATSRSGGTGRYNEQFF
DNA: TGTGCCACCAGCAGATCGGGGGGAACAGGGCGATACAATGAGCAGTTCTTC

V: TRBV19
J: TRBJ1-6
length: 14
size: -
D: -
CDR3: CASSFSGVNSPLHF
DNA: TGTGCCAGTAGTTTTTCGGGGGTTAATTCACCCCTCCACTTT

V: TRBV12-5
J: TRBJ1-2
length: 13
size: -
D: -
CDR3: CASGPPGGAGYTF
DNA: TGTGCTAGTGGTCCCCCCGGAGGGGCCGGCTACACCTTC

V: TRBV27
J: TRBJ2-1
length: 13
size: -
D: -
CDR3: CASSLGGRNEQFF
DNA: TGTGCCAGCAGTTTAGGCGGGCGCAATGAGCAGTTCTTC

V: TRBV19
J: TRBJ1-2
length: 13
size: few
D: -
CDR3: CASSPGRAYGYTF
DNA: TGTGCCAGTAGTCCAGGGAGGGCCTATGGCTACACCTTC

V: TRBV5-1
J: TRBJ2-5
length: 13
size: -
D: -
CDR3: CASRASTQETQYF
DNA: TGCGCCAGCCGCGCTAGCACCCAAGAGACCCAGTACTTC

V: TRBV19
J: TRBJ1-1
length: 14
size: -
D: TRBD1
CDR3: CSVTSGRGGTEAFF
DNA: TGCAGCGTTACTAGCGGCAGGGGGGGCACTGAAGCTTTCTTT

V: TRBV7-2
J: TRBJ1-1
length: 13
size: -
D: -
CDR3: CASSHGGNTEAFF
DNA: TGTGCCAGCAGCCACGGAGGGAACACTGAAGCTTTCTTT

V: TRBV10-3
J: TRBJ2-3
length: 15
size: -
D: -
CDR3: CAISGETRGTDTQYF
DNA: TGTGCCATCAGTGGGGAGACCCGGGGGACAGATACGCAGTATTTT

V: TRBV19
J: TRBJ1-4
length: 18
size: -
D: -
CDR3: CASSPPGWGQRANEKLFF
DNA: TGTGCCAGTAGTCCTCCGGGTTGGGGGCAACGGGCTAATGAAAAACTGTTTTTT

V: TRBV3-1/TRBV3-2
J: TRBJ1-4
length: 14
size: -
D: -
CDR3: CASSRLDRNEKLFF
DNA: TGTGCCAGCAGCCGTCTTGACAGGAATGAAAAACTGTTTTTT

V: TRBV7-2
J: TRBJ2-3
length: 16
size: -
D: TRBD1
CDR3: CASSRPTGGASDTQYF
DNA: TGTGCCAGCAGCCGCCCCACAGGGGGCGCCTCAGATACGCAGTATTTT

V: TRBV7-6
J: TRBJ2-7
length: 15
size: -
D: TRBD2
CDR3: CASSFTSGSRDEQYF
DNA: TGTGCCAGCAGCTTTACTAGCGGGAGTAGGGACGAGCAGTACTTC

V: TRBV5-1
J: TRBJ2-7
length: 15
size: -
D: TRBD1
CDR3: CASSPGGTGPYEQYF
DNA: TGCGCCAGCAGCCCGGGTGGGACAGGACCCTACGAGCAGTACTTC

V: TRBV5-6
J: TRBJ1-5
length: 14
size: -
D: TRBD1
CDR3: CASSTGASNQPQHF
DNA: TGTGCCAGCAGCACAGGGGCTAGCAATCAGCCCCAGCATTTT

V: TRBV10-3
J: TRBJ2-7
length: 15
size: -
D: TRBD1
CDR3: CAISEVDRASYEQYF
DNA: TGTGCCATCAGTGAGGTGGACAGGGCGAGTTACGAGCAGTACTTC

V: TRBV6-5
J: TRBJ2-2
length: 15
size: -
D: -
CDR3: CASSYSDTNTGELFF
DNA: TGTGCCAGCAGTTACTCCGATACAAACACCGGGGAGCTGTTTTTT

V: TRBV6-6
J: TRBJ1-2
length: 13
size: -
D: -
CDR3: CASTLGGSYGYTF
DNA: TGTGCCAGCACCTTAGGAGGGTCCTATGGCTACACCTTC

V: TRBV4-1
J: TRBJ2-3
length: 15
size: -
D: -
CDR3: CASSQGPTSTDTQYF
DNA: TGCGCCAGCAGCCAAGGTCCAACTAGCACAGATACGCAGTATTTT

V: TRBV5-1
J: TRBJ2-5
length: 17
size: -
D: TRBD2
CDR3: CASSLPTSGGYQETQYF
DNA: TGCGCCAGCAGCCTCCCCACTAGCGGGGGGTACCAAGAGACCCAGTACTTC

V: TRBV2
J: TRBJ2-1
length: 11
size: -
D: -
CDR3: CAKKGNNEQFF
DNA: TGTGCCAAAAAGGGGAACAATGAGCAGTTCTTC

V: TRBV18
J: TRBJ2-2
length: 17
size: -
D: -
CDR3: CASSPLEQGRNTGELFF
DNA: TGTGCCAGCTCACCATTGGAACAGGGAAGAAACACCGGGGAGCTGTTTTTT

V: TRBV3-1/TRBV3-2
J: TRBJ2-3
length: 18
size: -
D: -
CDR3: CASSQDLGRVYSTDTQYF
DNA: TGTGCCAGCAGCCAGGATTTAGGTCGGGTTTATAGCACAGATACGCAGTATTTT

V: TRBV5-1
J: TRBJ2-7
length: 14
size: few
D: TRBD2
CDR3: CASSLGGTNYEQYF
DNA: TGCGCCAGCAGCTTGGGAGGGACTAACTACGAGCAGTACTTC

V: TRBV28
J: TRBJ2-5
length: 15
size: once
D: TRBD2
CDR3: CASSARLAGGGSQYF
DNA: TGTGCCAGCAGTGCCCGACTAGCGGGCGGCGGGTCCCAGTACTTC

V: TRBV11-2
J: TRBJ2-7
length: 15
size: -
D: TRBD2
CDR3: CASSYGGTSGYEQYF
DNA: TGTGCCAGCAGTTATGGTGGGACTAGCGGCTACGAGCAGTACTTC

V: TRBV24-1
J: TRBJ2-2
length: 15
size: -
D: -
CDR3: CATRSTEKNTGELFF
DNA: TGTGCCACCAGATCAACAGAGAAGAACACCGGGGAGCTGTTTTTT

V: TRBV19
J: TRBJ1-2
length: 15
size: -
D: TRBD1
CDR3: CASSMATGVFDGYTF
DNA: TGTGCCAGTAGTATGGCGACAGGGGTTTTCGATGGCTACACCTTC

V: TRBV5-1
J: TRBJ1-3
length: 15
size: -
D: -
CDR3: CASTLGSSSGNTIYF
DNA: TGCGCCAGCACCCTCGGGAGCAGCTCTGGAAACACCATATATTTT

V: TRBV11-2
J: TRBJ1-2
length: 13
size: -
D: -
CDR3: CASSLLPDYGYTF
DNA: TGTGCCAGCAGCTTACTACCTGACTATGGCTACACCTTC

V: TRBV28
J: TRBJ1-5
length: 11
size: -
D: -
CDR3: CASSLIQDMHF
DNA: TGTGCCAGCAGTTTAATTCAGGACATGCATTTT

V: TRBV27
J: TRBJ2-1
length: 15
size: -
D: TRBD1
CDR3: CASSFWGQGYNEQFF
DNA: TGTGCCAGCAGTTTTTGGGGACAGGGCTACAATGAGCAGTTCTTC

V: TRBV6-1
J: TRBJ2-7
length: 14
size: -
D: -
CDR3: CASSEGDGWSEQYF
DNA: TGTGCCAGCAGTGAAGGCGACGGGTGGAGCGAGCAGTACTTC

V: TRBV12-3/TRBV12-4
J: TRBJ1-6
length: 12
size: -
D: -
CDR3: CASSFMNSPLHF
DNA: TGTGCCAGCAGTTTCATGAATTCACCCCTCCACTTT

V: TRBV4-2
J: TRBJ2-2
length: 14
size: -
D: -
CDR3: CASSPGENTGELFF
DNA: TGTGCCAGCAGCCCGGGGGAGAACACCGGGGAGCTGTTTTTT

V: TRBV7-9
J: TRBJ2-7
length: 11
size: -
D: -
CDR3: CASSVSGEQYF
DNA: TGTGCCAGCAGCGTCAGCGGAGAGCAGTACTTC

V: TRBV5-6
J: TRBJ1-2
length: 16
size: -
D: TRBD1
CDR3: CASSRLDRAKDYGYTF
DNA: TGTGCCAGCAGCCGTTTGGACAGGGCAAAAGATTATGGCTACACCTTC

V: TRBV19
J: TRBJ2-5
length: 14
size: -
D: TRBD1
CDR3: CASSIVDRVETQYF
DNA: TGTGCCAGTAGTATAGTAGACAGGGTAGAGACCCAGTACTTC

V: TRBV27
J: TRBJ1-5
length: 14
size: -
D: TRBD1
CDR3: CASSSGQHNQPQHF
DNA: TGTGCCAGCAGTTCGGGACAGCACAATCAGCCCCAGCATTTT